The 9 T cell receptor beta chains listed next were all sequenced from one sample in a study of glioma-infiltrating T cells. Amplification of TCR alpha and beta CDR3 regions from RNA used iRepertoire nested multiplex PCR. One entry per CDR3 protein, called by TCRdb with MiXCR from the multiplex PCR reads. The profile shows about 140,000 distinct CDR3 sequences, roughly 43% of them singletons. Sequencing was performed on glioma tissue, nonneoplastic brain tissue, or PBMCs (not recorded which). The receptors originated from a human donor with low-grade glioma or glioblastoma, undergoing nonglioma brain surgery, or in good health (not recorded which).

V and J are TRBV12-3 or TRBV12-4 and TRBJ2-2; maybe TRBD2 (5 bases). The V end was cut by 6 bases, the J end by 0 bases, with 14 bases between. The CDR3 consists of 16 residues. The CDR3 loop is CASSSGAGANTGELFF. CDR3 coding DNA: TGTGCCAGCAGCTCGGGTGCCGGGGCGAACACCGGGGAGCTGTTTTTT.

The rearrangement uses TRBV29-1 and TRBJ2-7; 12 nucleotides align to TRBD2. V trimming: 5 bases; J trimming: 1 base; junction bases outside the gene matches: 9. The CDR3 consists of 16 residues. Germline V gene data show CDR1 as SQVTM and CDR2 as ANQGSEA. The CDR3 coding sequence is TGCAGCGTTCAGTATTTTGGACTAGCGGGGTCCTACGAGCAGTACTTC. This translates into CSVQYFGLAGSYEQYF.

With respect to this clonotype: At one end the junction does not follow the germline gene, possibly because of a read error. The chain joins TRBV7-6 to TRBJ1-1; possibly TRBD1 for D (5 bases). The CDR3 runs 13 residues. The V gene's germline CDR1 is SGHVS and CDR2 FNYEAQ. In DNA, the CDR3 is TGTGCCCGCAGCCCTCAAAGGGGCACTGAAGCTTTCTTT. Protein product: CARSPQRGTEAFF.

About this clonotype itself: Relative to the germline gene, one junction end is altered; a read error may explain this. The V call is TRBV28, the J call TRBJ2-1; 9 bases are a match to TRBD2. The CDR3 is 15 amino acids. The germline V gene has CDR1 MDHEN and CDR2 SYDVKM. The chain's CDR3 is CARSFSGRIADEQFF. The CDR3 DNA is TGTGCCAGAAGTTTTAGCGGGAGAATCGCGGATGAGCAGTTCTTC.

This clonotype was seen just once. The chain recombines TRBV7-2 with TRBJ1-3; no reliable D call. Germline assignment: CDR1 SGHTA and CDR2 FQGNSA. Trimming took 2 bases from V and 0 from J, leaving 8 bases between them. There are 15 residues in the CDR3. CDR3 region: CASSLSINSGNTIYF. The CDR3 region has the DNA TGTGCCAGCAGCTTATCAATAAACTCTGGAAACACCATATATTTT.

To note about this clonotype: No conserved phenylalanine or tryptophan ends this CDR3, so it is likely a read error. The chain uses TRBV7-2 and TRBJ2-3; 13 bases are shared with TRBD2. Germline V lookup: CDR1 SGHTA, CDR2 FQGNSA. The V segment lost 3 bases and the J segment 4 bases; nucleotides outside the gene matches: 10. The CDR3 loop spans 18 amino acids. CDR3 DNA: TGTGCCAGCAGCTTGCGCTTAGGACTAGCGGGAGCGGCAGATACGCAGTATTTA. The encoded protein is CASSLRLGLAGAADTQYL.

V and J are TRBV19 and TRBJ1-5; D ambiguous. The CDR3 sequence is 13 residues long. V gave up 4 bases and J gave up 2 bases, with 6 bases separating them. The germline gives CDR1 LNHDA, CDR2 SQIVND (reference sequence). The chain's CDR3 is CASSTGGNQPQHF. In DNA form, the CDR3 reads TGTGCCAGTAGTACGGGAGGCAATCAGCCCCAGCATTTT.

Points on this clonotype: The junction does not match germline at one end; this may be a read error. The rearrangement joins TRBV28 to TRBJ2-3; the D gene is possibly TRBD1 (5 bases). The CDR3 sequence is 13 residues long. Looked up from germline, CDR1 is MDHEN and CDR2 is SYDVKM. The CDR3 loop is CAGSLQVTDTQYF. In nucleotides, the CDR3 is TGTGCCGGCAGTTTACAGGTTACAGATACGCAGTATTTT.

Note on this clonotype: The limits of the CDR3 on the DNA are not certain, so only TCRdb's listed CDR3 is given. V is TRBV20-1 and J is TRBJ2-3; TRBD1 is the table's D call and was not checked against the DNA. Both ends counted, the CDR3 spans 14 residues. The germline V gene has CDR1 DFQATT and CDR2 SNEGSKA (reference sequence). The CDR3: CSSSDRIHTDTQYF.